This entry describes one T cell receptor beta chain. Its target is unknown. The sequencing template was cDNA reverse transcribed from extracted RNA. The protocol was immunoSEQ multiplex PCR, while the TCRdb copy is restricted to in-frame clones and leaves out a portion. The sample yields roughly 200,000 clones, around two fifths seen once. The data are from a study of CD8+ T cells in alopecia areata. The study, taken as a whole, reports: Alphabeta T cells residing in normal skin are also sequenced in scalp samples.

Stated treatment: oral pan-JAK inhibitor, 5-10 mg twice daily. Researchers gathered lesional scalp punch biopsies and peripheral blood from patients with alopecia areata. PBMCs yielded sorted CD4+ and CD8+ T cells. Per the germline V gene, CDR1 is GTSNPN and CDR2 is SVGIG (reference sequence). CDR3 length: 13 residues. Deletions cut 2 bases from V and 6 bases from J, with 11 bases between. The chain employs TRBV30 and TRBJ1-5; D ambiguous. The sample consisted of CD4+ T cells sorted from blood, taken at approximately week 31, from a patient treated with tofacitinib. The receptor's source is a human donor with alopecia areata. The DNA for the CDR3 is TGTGCCTGGAGTTTGGGAGCGGCTCAGCCCCAGCATTTT. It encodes CAWSLGAAQPQHF.